A single sample gave rise to the 8 T cell receptor beta chains below, sequenced in a study of T cell repertoires in cytomegalovirus infection. Their target antigens are unknown. TCRdb re-analysed the reads in MiXCR, keeping a single row per CDR3 protein. The sample has 60,000 to 75,000 distinct CDR3 sequences, around 28% seen once. This material consisted of CD8+ T cells from cultured PBMCs, taken from culture after CMV antigen stimulation. These receptors were taken from a human donor in good health (CMV status not recorded). Some clones in this sample may be carry-over from other donors' samples.

The V call is TRBV9, the J call TRBJ2-5; 10 positions match TRBD1. Germline CDR1 and CDR2: SGDLS and YYNGEE. The CDR3 length is 17 residues. The trim removed 4 bases at V and 2 bases at J, leaving 11 bases unmatched. The CDR3 DNA follows: TGTGCCAGCAGCCCCTATGTCCGGACAGGGGGTCAAGAGACCCAGTACTTC. This codes for CASSPYVRTGGQETQYF.

V and J are TRBV25-1 and TRBJ2-7; 9 nucleotides line up with TRBD2. Germline V gives CDR1 MGHDK, CDR2 SYGVNS. V was pared by 1 base and J by 7 bases, with 8 bases of the junction left unmatched. CDR3 length equals 15 residues. Here the CDR3 reads CASSESVSGGREQYF. The CDR3 DNA sequence: TGTGCCAGCAGTGAATCGGTTAGCGGGGGTCGGGAGCAGTACTTC.

This chain uses TRBV18 with TRBJ2-7; 8 positions agree with TRBD1. In germline, CDR1 is KGHSH, CDR2 LQKENI. The CDR3 is 21 amino acids. J was trimmed by 4 bases and V by 0 bases; bases with no gene match: 23. CDR3 sequence: CASSPPTAGAGTRGRMYEQYF. CDR3 in DNA: TGTGCCAGCTCACCACCTACGGCTGGGGCAGGGACCAGGGGGCGGATGTACGAGCAGTACTTC.

The J gene is TRBJ1-2, the V gene TRBV9; a possible D gene is TRBD1 (6 bases). V was shortened by 1 base and J by 7 bases, with 14 bases between the two germline ends. The V gene's germline CDR1 is SGDLS and CDR2 YYNGEE. The CDR3 is made up of 14 amino acids. In DNA, the CDR3 is TGTGCCAGCAGCGTAACTGGGGGGGCAGGTGGCTACACCTTC. It yields the protein CASSVTGGAGGYTF.

About this clonotype itself: A read error may produce the germline difference seen at one junction end. The genes are TRBV5-6 and TRBJ2-1; 11 bases align to TRBD2. The CDR3 runs to 14 residues. Germline lookup yields CDR1 SGHDT and CDR2 YYEEEE. This CDR3 reads CASREGTSGDEQVF. CDR3 coding DNA: TGTGCCAGCAGGGAAGGGACTAGCGGCGATGAGCAGGTCTTC.

This chain uses TRBV27 with TRBJ1-2; the D gene is possibly TRBD1 (6 bases). CDR1 and CDR2 (germline): MNHEY, SMNVEV (reference sequence). The CDR3 spans 15 residues. The V end lost 4 bases, the J end lost 8 bases, and 20 bases lay between the germline ends. This CDR3 is CASSSHQGLKGGYTF. CDR3 nucleotides: TGTGCCAGCAGTTCCCACCAGGGGTTGAAGGGCGGCTACACCTTC.

This chain links TRBV27 with TRBJ2-7, with a weak D call TRBD1 (5 bases). The germline V and J ends were trimmed by 5 bases and 2 bases, with 13 bases remaining between them. This CDR3 is built from 14 residues. In germline, CDR1 is MNHEY, CDR2 SMNVEV (reference sequence). CDR3 bases: TGTGCCAGCAGTATGAGACAGATAACCTACGAGCAGTACTTC. It encodes CASSMRQITYEQYF.

To note about this clonotype: This may stem from a read error, because a much larger clone lies one nucleotide away. The chain is built from TRBV11-2 and TRBJ2-1; weak D call: TRBD1 (6 bases). V was pared by 3 bases and J by 2 bases, with 20 bases between. Germline assignment: CDR1 SGHAT and CDR2 FQNNGV. The CDR3 has 18 amino acids. CDR3 protein: CASSLGVGWGHAYNEQFF. The CDR3 DNA sequence: TGTGCCAGCAGCTTGGGAGTCGGCTGGGGACATGCCTACAATGAGCAGTTCTTC. The variable domain in full, with the rest retrieved from reference TRBV11-2 and TRBJ2-1, is EAGVAQSPRYKIIEKRQSVAFWCNPISGHATLYWYQQILGQGPKLLIQFQNNGVVDDSQLPKDRFSAERLKGVDSTLKIQPAKLEDSAVYLCASSLGVGWGHAYNEQFFGPGTRLTVL.